This T cell receptor (beta chain) was found in a study of shared T cell receptors in the human thymus. The protocol was immunoSEQ multiplex PCR, while the TCRdb copy is restricted to in-frame clones and leaves out a portion. This sample has 700,000 or so clones, with over 75% found just once. Trimming cost V 2 bases and J 5 bases; bases outside gene matches: 7. The CDR3 is made up of 15 amino acids. The germline CDR1 and CDR2 sequences are SGHVS and FQNEAQ. These same records also appear under a second study, on human thymus T cells. That work adds: Thymus tissue was removed during corrective cardiac surgery. Unrelated people showed highly overlapping thymic repertoires, related research reported.

This sequence originates from a girl under two years old with a congenital heart defect. The sequencing sample was made of thymocytes. The rearrangement joins TRBV7-8 to TRBJ1-2; 8 positions match TRBD1. The CDR3: CASSLIAGGVYGYTF. CDR3 sequence (DNA): TGTGCCAGCAGCTTAATCGCAGGGGGCGTTTATGGCTACACCTTC.